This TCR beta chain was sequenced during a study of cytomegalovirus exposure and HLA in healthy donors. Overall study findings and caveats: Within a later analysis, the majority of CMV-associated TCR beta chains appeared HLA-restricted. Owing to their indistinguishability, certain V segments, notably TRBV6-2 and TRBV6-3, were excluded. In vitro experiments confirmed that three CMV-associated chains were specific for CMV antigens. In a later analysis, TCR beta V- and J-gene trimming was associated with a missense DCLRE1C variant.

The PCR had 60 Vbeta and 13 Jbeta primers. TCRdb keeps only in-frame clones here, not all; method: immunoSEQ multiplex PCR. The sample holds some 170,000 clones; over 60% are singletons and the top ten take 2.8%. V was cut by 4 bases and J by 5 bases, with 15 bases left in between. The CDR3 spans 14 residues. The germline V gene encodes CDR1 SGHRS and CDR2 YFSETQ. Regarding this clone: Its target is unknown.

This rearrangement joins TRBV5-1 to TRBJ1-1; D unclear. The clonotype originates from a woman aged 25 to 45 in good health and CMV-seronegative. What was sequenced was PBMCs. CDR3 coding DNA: TGCGCCAGCAGCACGGGGTCGGAATCAACTGAAGCTTTCTTT. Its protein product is CASSTGSESTEAFF.